This T cell receptor (beta chain) was sequenced in a study of shared clonotypes between healthy human individuals. The data were produced by immunoSEQ multiplex PCR, yet TCRdb's version contains in-frame clones alone and is incomplete. The table lists some 2 million clones, around 95% of them singletons, with approximately 0.13% in the top ten. CD45RA+ naive and CD45RA-negative memory subsets were separated from CD4+ cells. Germline V gene data show CDR1 as GTSNPN and CDR2 as SVGIG (reference sequence). The V and J ends lost 2 bases and 0 bases respectively, with 8 bases between them. The CDR3 covers 13 residues. This clone showed up just once.

This chain joins TRBV30 and TRBJ2-7; maybe TRBD1 (6 bases). Sequences were obtained from naive CD4+ T cells sorted from blood. The subset was: CD45RA+ positively selected. The origin of this receptor is a man aged 18 to 35 in good health. In DNA form, the CDR3 reads TGTGCCTGGAGTACAGGGAGCTCCTACGAGCAGTACTTC. This gives the protein CAWSTGSSYEQYF.